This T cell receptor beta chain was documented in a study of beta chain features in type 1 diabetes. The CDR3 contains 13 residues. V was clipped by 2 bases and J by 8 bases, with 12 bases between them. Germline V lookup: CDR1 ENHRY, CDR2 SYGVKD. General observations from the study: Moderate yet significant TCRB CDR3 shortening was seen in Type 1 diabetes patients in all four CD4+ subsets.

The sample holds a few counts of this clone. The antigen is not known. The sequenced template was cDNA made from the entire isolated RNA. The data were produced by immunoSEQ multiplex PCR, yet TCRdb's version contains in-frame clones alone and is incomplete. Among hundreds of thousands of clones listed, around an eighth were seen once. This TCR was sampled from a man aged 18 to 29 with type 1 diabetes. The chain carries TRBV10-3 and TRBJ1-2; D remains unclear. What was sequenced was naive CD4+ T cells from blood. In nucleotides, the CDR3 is TGTGCCATCAGTGAGGGGGTCGGCCAAGGCTACACCTTC. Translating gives CAISEGVGQGYTF.